This TCR beta chain is from a study of blood T cell repertoires in COVID-19. On the study more broadly: Italy, Spain and the United States were the sources of the convalescent and acute COVID-19 samples. T cells, B-cell-depleted T cells, or PBMCs supplied cDNA or gDNA.

With 0 bases removed from V and 2 bases from J, the gap between germline ends came to 13 bases. There are 16 residues in the CDR3. Germline V CDR1 and CDR2: SNHLY, FYNNEI. Per the original data handling: Amplification with reference gene primers provided the estimates of nucleated cell counts. The method was immunoSEQ multiplex PCR; TCRdb's version includes in-frame clones alone and lacks a portion of them. For V, J and clone size, that table is used; D and trimming come from the DNA. The data show roughly 150,000 clones, with 65% to 90% seen just once and 6.5% to 9% held by the top ten. The sample comprised peripheral blood. The chain uses TRBV2 and TRBJ1-1, with D possibly matching TRBD1 (6 bases). The source of this sequence is a woman in her forties or fifties in a cohort sampled during active or convalescent COVID-19. For the CDR3, the DNA is TGTGCCAGCAGTGAAGCACTTCGACAGGCTAACACTGAAGCTTTCTTT. Its protein is CASSEALRQANTEAFF.